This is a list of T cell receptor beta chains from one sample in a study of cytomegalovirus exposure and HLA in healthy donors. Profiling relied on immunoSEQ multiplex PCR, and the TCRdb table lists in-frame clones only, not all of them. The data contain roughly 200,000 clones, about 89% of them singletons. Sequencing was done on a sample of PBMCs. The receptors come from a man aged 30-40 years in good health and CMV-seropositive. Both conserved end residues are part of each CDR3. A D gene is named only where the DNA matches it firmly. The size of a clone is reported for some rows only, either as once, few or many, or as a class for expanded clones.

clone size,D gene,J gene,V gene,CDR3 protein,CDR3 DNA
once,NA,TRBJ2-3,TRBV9,CASSVGRGADTQYF,TGTGCCAGCAGCGTAGGAAGGGGTGCAGATACGCAGTATTTT
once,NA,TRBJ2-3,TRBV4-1,CASSPSASFGSGTDTQYF,TGCGCCAGCAGCCCCTCCGCGTCGTTCGGGTCGGGCACAGATACGCAGTATTTT
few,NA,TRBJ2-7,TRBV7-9,CASSKDNSYEQYF,TGTGCCAGCAGCAAGGACAACTCCTACGAGCAGTACTTC
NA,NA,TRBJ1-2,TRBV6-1,CASSPNGADGYTF,TGTGCCAGCAGCCCCAACGGGGCAGACGGCTACACCTTC
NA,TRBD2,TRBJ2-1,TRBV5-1,CASNQIAGGHEQFF,TGCGCCAGCAACCAGATAGCGGGGGGGCATGAGCAGTTCTTC
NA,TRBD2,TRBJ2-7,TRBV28,CASSFSGRDEQYF,TGTGCCAGCAGTTTTAGCGGGCGGGACGAGCAGTACTTC
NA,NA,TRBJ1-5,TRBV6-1,CASVSHSTARQPQHF,TGTGCCAGCGTATCTCACTCTACCGCGCGTCAGCCCCAGCATTTT
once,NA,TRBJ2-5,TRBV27,CASSLWGSQETQYF,TGTGCCAGCAGTTTATGGGGTTCACAAGAGACCCAGTACTTC
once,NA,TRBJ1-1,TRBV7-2,CASRNSPPRNVWRFF,TGTGCCAGCAGAAATTCGCCCCCTCGGAACGTCTGGCGTTTTTTT
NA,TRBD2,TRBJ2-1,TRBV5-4,CASSRTSGSYNEQFF,TGTGCCAGCAGCCGGACTAGCGGCTCCTACAATGAGCAGTTCTTC
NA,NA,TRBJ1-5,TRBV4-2,CASSLEYSNQPQHF,TGTGCCAGCAGCCTCGAATATAGCAATCAGCCCCAGCATTTT
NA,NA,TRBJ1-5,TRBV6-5,CASSRNREHQPQHF,TGTGCCAGCAGCCGTAACAGGGAGCATCAGCCCCAGCATTTT
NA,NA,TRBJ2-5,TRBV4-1,CASSQAETAQETQYF,TGCGCCAGCAGCCAAGCGGAGACAGCCCAAGAGACCCAGTACTTC
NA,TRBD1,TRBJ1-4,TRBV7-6,CASSNRGSNEKLFF,TGTGCCAGCAGTAACAGGGGGAGCAACGAAAAACTGTTTTTT
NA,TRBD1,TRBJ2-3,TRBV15,CATSKRTGATDTQYF,TGTGCCACCAGCAAGAGGACAGGGGCAACAGATACGCAGTATTTT
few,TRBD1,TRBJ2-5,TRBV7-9,CASSPRGRETQYF,TGTGCCAGCAGCCCCAGGGGGCGGGAGACCCAGTACTTC
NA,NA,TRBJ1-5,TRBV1,CTSSQDTQPQHF,TGCACCAGCAGCCAAGATACTCAGCCCCAGCATTTT
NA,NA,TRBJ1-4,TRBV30,CAWSVTFRQGREKLFF,TGTGCCTGGAGTGTTACATTTAGGCAGGGGAGGGAAAAACTGTTTTTT
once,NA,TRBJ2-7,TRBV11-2,CASSLYPVISTGPYEQYF,TGTGCCAGCAGCTTATATCCCGTTATATCTACAGGGCCGTACGAGCAGTACTTC
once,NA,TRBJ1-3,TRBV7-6,CASSRSGNTIYF,TGTGCCAGCTCCCGCTCTGGAAACACCATATATTTT
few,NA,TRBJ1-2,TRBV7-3,CASSLGTEAYTF,TGTGCCAGCAGCTTGGGGACCGAGGCCTACACCTTC
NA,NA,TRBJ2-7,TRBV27,CASSFSAGSYEQYF,TGTGCCAGCAGTTTTTCGGCTGGCTCCTACGAGCAGTACTTC
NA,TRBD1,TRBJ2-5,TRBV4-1,CASSQDDRAQETQYF,TGCGCCAGCAGCCAAGACGACAGGGCTCAAGAGACCCAGTACTTC
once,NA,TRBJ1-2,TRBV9,CASSVVKQGRSYGYTF,TGTGCCAGCAGCGTAGTGAAGCAGGGAAGGAGCTATGGCTACACCTTC
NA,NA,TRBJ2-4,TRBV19,CASSDSLGVPIQYF,TGTGCCAGTAGCGATAGTCTCGGCGTTCCCATTCAGTACTTC
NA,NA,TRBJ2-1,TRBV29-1,CSVGAQYNEQFF,TGCAGCGTTGGCGCGCAGTACAATGAGCAGTTCTTC
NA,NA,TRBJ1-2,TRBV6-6,CASSSDIYGYTF,TGTGCCAGCAGTTCCGATATTTATGGCTACACCTTC
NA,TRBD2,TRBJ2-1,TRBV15,CATSRGTSFPYEQFF,TGTGCCACCAGCAGAGGGACTAGCTTTCCTTATGAGCAGTTCTTC
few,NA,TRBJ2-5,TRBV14,CASSQEPVETQYF,TGTGCCAGCAGCCAAGAACCGGTGGAGACCCAGTACTTC
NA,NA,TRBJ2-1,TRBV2,CASSESREAYNEQFF,TGTGCCAGCAGTGAATCCCGGGAAGCCTACAATGAGCAGTTCTTC
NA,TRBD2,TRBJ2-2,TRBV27,CASSFGGAAGELFF,TGTGCCAGCAGTTTCGGGGGGGCGGCCGGGGAGCTGTTTTTT
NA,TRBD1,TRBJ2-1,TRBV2,CASTPGQGAYNEQFF,TGTGCCAGCACACCTGGGCAGGGGGCCTACAATGAGCAGTTCTTC
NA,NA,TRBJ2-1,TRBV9,CASSGISDEQFF,TGTGCCAGCAGCGGTATTAGCGATGAGCAGTTCTTC
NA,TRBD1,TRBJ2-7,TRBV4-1,CASSQGAGGPAYEQYF,TGCGCCAGCAGCCAAGGAGCAGGGGGCCCAGCCTACGAGCAGTACTTC
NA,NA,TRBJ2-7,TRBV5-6,CASSLVVDSEQYF,TGTGCCAGCAGCTTGGTAGTAGATTCCGAGCAGTACTTC
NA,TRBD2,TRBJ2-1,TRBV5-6,CASSTRTSGGADEQFF,TGTGCCAGCAGCACACGGACTAGCGGGGGGGCCGATGAGCAGTTCTTC
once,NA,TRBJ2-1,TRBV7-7,CASSRGTPEGNEQFF,TGTGCTAGCAGCCGCGGGACCCCGGAGGGTAATGAGCAGTTCTTC
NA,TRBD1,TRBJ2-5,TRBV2,CASWHSRGETQYF,TGTGCCAGCTGGCACTCCAGGGGGGAGACCCAGTACTTC
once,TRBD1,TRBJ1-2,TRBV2,CASSEVGQTYGYTF,TGTGCCAGCAGTGAGGTGGGACAGACTTATGGCTACACCTTC
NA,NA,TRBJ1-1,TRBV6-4,CASSDGSTEAFF,TGTGCCAGCAGTGACGGGAGTACTGAAGCTTTCTTT
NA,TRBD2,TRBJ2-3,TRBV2,CASSERTRGRVTDTQYF,TGTGCCAGCAGTGAAAGGACTAGGGGAAGAGTCACAGATACGCAGTATTTT